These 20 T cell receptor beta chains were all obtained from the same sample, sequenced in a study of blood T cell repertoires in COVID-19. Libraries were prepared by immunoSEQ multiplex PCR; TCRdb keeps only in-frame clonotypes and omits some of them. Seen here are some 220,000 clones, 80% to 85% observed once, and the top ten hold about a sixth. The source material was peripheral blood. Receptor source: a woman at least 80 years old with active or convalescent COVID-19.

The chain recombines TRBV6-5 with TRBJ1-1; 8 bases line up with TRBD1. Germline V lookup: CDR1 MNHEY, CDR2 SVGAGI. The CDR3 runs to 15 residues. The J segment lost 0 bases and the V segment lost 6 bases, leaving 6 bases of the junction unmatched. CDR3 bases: TGTGCCAGCAGGCGACAGGGGATCTTGAACACTGAAGCTTTCTTT. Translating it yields CASRRQGILNTEAFF.

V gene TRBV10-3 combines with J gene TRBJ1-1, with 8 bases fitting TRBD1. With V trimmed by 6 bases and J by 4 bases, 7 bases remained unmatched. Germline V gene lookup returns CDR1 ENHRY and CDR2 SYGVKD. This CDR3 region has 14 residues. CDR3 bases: TGTGCCATCAGCTTATACACAGGGGGCACTGAAGCTTTCTTT. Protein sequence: CAISLYTGGTEAFF.

The CDR3 coding sequence is TGTGCCAGTTCGATGGGGCGGCGAATGAACACTGAAGCTTTCTTT. Translation gives CASSMGRRMNTEAFF. The genes are TRBV28 and TRBJ1-1; a possible D gene is TRBD1 (5 bases). CDR1 and CDR2 (germline): MDHEN, SYDVKM. Trimming removed 9 bases at V and 0 bases at J, with 17 bases between. The CDR3 consists of 15 residues. Complete variable domain (other parts from reference TRBV28 and TRBJ1-1): DVKVTQSSRYLVKRTGEKVFLECVQDMDHENMFWYRQDPGLGLRLIYFSYDVKMKEKGDIPEGYSVSREKKERFSLILESASTNQTSMYLCASSMGRRMNTEAFFGQGTRLTVV.

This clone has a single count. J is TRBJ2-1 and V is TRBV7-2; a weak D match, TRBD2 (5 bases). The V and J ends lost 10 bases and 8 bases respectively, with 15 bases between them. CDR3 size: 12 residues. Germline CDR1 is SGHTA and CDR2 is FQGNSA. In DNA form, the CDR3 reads TGTGCCACCCAACTAGTTTCGGATGAGCAGTTCTTC. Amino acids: CATQLVSDEQFF.

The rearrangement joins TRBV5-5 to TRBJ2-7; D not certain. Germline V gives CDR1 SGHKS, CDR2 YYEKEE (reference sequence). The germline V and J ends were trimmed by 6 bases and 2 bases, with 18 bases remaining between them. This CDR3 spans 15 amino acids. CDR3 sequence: CASIAGPGDTYEQYF. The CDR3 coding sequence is TGTGCCAGCATCGCAGGTCCAGGTGACACCTACGAGCAGTACTTC.

For the CDR3, the DNA is TGTGCCAGTAGTATGGGGGGAGCAACTAATGAAAAACTGTTTTTT. Translated: CASSMGGATNEKLFF. This chain connects TRBV19 to TRBJ1-4; D possibly corresponds to TRBD1 (5 bases). Germline CDR1 and CDR2: LNHDA and SQIVND (reference sequence). Trimming left V 3 bases short and J 0 bases short, with 8 bases between. The CDR3 contains 15 residues.

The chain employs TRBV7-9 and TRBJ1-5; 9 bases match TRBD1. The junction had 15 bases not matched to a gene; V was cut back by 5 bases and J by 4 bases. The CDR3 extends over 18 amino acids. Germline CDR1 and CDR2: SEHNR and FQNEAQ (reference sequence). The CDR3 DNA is TGTGCCAGCAGCCTCTGGGACAGGGTCGTATCCTTTAATCAGCCCCAGCATTTT. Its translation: CASSLWDRVVSFNQPQHF. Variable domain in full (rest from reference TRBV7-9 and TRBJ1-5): DTGVSQNPRHKITKRGQNVTFRCDPISEHNRLYWYRQTLGQGPEFLTYFQNEAQLEKSRLLSDRFSAERPKGSFSTLEIQRTEQGDSAMYLCASSLWDRVVSFNQPQHFGDGTRLSIL.

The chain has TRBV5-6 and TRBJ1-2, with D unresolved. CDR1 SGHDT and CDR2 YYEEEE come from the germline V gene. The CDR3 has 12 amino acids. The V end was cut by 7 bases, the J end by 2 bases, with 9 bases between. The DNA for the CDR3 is TGTGCCAGCCATTCACAGAACTATGGCTACACCTTC. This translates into CASHSQNYGYTF.

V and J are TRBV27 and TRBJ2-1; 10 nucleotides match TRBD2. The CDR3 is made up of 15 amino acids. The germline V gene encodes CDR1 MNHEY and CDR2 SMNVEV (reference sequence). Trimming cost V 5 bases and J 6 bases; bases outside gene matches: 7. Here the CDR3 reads CASSLSGGALNEQFF. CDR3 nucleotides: TGTGCCAGCAGTCTCAGCGGGGGGGCCCTCAATGAGCAGTTCTTC.

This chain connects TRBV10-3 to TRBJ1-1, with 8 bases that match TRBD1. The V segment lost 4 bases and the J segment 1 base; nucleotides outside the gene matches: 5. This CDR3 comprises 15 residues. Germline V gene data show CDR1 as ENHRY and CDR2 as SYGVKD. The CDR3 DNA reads TGTGCCATCAGTGCATCGGGACAGGAGAACACTGAAGCTTTCTTT. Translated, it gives CAISASGQENTEAFF.

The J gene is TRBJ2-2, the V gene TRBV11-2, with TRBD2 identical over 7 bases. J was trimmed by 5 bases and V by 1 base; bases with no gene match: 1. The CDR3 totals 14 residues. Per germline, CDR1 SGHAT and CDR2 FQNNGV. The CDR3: CASSLVGGTGELFF. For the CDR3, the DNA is TGTGCCAGCAGCTTAGTGGGGGGGACCGGGGAGCTGTTTTTT.

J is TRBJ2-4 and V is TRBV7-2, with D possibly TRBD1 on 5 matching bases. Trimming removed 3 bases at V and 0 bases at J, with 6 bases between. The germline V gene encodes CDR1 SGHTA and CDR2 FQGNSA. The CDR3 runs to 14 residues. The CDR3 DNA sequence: TGTGCCAGCAGCTTTGGGGCAGCCAAAAACATTCAGTACTTC. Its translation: CASSFGAAKNIQYF.

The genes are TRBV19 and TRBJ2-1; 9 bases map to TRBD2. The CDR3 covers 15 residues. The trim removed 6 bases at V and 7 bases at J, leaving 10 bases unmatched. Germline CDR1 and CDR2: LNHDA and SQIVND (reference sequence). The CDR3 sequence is CASRYSRGRANEQFF. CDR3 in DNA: TGTGCCAGTAGGTACAGCCGCGGGAGGGCGAATGAGCAGTTCTTC.

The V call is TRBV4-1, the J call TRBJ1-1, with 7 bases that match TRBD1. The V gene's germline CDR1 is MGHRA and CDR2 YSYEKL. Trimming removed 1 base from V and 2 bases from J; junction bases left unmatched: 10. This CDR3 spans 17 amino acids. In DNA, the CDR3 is TGCGCCAGCAGCCAAGGGGCCCAGACAGGGTTCAACACTGAAGCTTTCTTT. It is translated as CASSQGAQTGFNTEAFF.

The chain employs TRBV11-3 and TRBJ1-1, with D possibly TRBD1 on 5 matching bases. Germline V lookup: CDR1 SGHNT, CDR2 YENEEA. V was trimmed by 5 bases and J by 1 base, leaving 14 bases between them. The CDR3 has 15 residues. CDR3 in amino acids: CASSKAGPTNTEAFF. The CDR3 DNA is TGTGCCAGCAGCAAGGCAGGGCCGACGAACACTGAAGCTTTCTTT.

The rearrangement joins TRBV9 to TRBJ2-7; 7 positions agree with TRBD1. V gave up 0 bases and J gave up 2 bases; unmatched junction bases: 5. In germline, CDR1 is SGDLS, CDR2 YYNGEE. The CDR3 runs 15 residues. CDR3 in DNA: TGTGCCAGCAGCGTAGGTACAGGGGCCCCCTACGAGCAGTACTTC. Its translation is CASSVGTGAPYEQYF.

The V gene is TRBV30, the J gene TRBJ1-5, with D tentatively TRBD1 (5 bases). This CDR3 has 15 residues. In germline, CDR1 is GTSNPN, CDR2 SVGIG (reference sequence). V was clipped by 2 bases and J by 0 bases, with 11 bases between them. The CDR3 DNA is TGTGCCTGGAGTTCGACAGCTTATAGCAATCAGCCCCAGCATTTT. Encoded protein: CAWSSTAYSNQPQHF.

The DNA for the CDR3 is TGTGCCAGCAGCTTAGATAGGGGGAAGGCAGATACGCAGTATTTT. Amino acid sequence: CASSLDRGKADTQYF. The V gene is TRBV13, the J gene TRBJ2-3; tentative D call: TRBD1 (6 bases). The CDR3 sequence is 15 residues long. V lost 1 base and J 4 bases, leaving 12 bases between the germline ends. Germline lookup yields CDR1 PRHDT and CDR2 FYEKMQ (reference sequence).

CDR3 in amino acids: CASSEARLAHNEQFF. In nucleotides, the CDR3 is TGTGCCAGCAGTGAAGCTAGGCTAGCGCACAATGAGCAGTTCTTC. The chain couples TRBV2 to TRBJ2-1; tentatively, D is TRBD2 (6 bases). Trimming removed 0 bases from V and 5 bases from J, with 11 bases in between. The CDR3 totals 15 residues. Germline assignment: CDR1 SNHLY and CDR2 FYNNEI.

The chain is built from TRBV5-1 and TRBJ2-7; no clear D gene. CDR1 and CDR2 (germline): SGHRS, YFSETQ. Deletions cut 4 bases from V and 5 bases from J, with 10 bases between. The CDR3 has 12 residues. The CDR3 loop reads CASSHTADEQYF. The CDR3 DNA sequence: TGCGCCAGCAGCCACACCGCGGACGAGCAGTACTTC.